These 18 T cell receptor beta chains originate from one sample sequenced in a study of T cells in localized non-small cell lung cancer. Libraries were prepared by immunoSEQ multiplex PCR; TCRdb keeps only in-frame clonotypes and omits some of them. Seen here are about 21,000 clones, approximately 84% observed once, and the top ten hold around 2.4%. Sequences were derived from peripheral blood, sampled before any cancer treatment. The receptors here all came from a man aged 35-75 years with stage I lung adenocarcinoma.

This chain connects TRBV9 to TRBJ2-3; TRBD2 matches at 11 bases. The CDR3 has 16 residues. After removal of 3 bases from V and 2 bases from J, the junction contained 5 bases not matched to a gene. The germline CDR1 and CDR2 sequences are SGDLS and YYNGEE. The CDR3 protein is CASSAAGLAATDTQYF. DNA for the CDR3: TGTGCCAGCAGCGCCGCGGGACTAGCGGCCACAGATACGCAGTATTTT.

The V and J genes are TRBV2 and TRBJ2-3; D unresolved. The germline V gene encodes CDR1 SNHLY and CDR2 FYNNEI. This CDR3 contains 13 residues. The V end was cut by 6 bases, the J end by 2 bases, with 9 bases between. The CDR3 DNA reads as TGTGCCAGCAGAGTCGCTTACACAGATACGCAGTATTTT. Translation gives CASRVAYTDTQYF.

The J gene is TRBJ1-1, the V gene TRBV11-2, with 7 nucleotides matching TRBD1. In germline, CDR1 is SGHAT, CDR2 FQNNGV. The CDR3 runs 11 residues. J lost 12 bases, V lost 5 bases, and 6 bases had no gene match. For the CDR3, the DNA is TGTGCCAGCAGCACGGACAGGCAAACTTTCTTT. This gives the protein CASSTDRQTFF.

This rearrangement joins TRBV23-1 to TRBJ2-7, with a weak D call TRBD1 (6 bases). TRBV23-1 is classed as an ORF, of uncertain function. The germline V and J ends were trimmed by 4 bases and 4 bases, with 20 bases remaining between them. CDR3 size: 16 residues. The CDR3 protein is CASSPSPDSLLYEQYF. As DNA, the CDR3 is TGCGCCAGCAGTCCCTCTCCGGACAGTCTTTTGTACGAGCAGTACTTC.

This chain's CDR3 is CASSTWTGREQYF. The CDR3 DNA follows: TGTGCCAGCAGTACCTGGACAGGGCGGGAGCAGTACTTC. This chain uses TRBV6-6 with TRBJ2-7; 8 nucleotides agree with TRBD1. The CDR3 runs 13 residues. The germline V gene has CDR1 MNHNY and CDR2 SVGAGI (reference sequence). V lost 5 bases to trimming and J lost 7 bases; unmatched junction nucleotides: 7.

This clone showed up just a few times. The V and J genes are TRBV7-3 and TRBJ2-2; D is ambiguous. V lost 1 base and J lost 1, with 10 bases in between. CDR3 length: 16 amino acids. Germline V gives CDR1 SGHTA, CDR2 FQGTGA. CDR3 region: CASSLNGPGNTGELFF. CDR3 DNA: TGTGCCAGCAGCTTAAACGGTCCGGGGAACACCGGGGAGCTGTTTTTT.

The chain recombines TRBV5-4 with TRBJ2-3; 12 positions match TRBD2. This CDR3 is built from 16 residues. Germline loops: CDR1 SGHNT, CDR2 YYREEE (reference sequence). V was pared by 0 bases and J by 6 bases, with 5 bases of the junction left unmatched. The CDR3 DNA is TGTGCCAGCAGCTTGGGACTAGCGGGAGTATCGGATACGCAGTATTTT. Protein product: CASSLGLAGVSDTQYF.

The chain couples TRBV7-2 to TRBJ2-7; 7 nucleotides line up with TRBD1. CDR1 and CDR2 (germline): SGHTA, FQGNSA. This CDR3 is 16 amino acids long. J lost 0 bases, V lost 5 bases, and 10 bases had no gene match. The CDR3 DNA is TGTGCCAGCAGCCCACGGACAGGTCGAAGCTCCTACGAGCAGTACTTC. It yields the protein CASSPRTGRSSYEQYF.

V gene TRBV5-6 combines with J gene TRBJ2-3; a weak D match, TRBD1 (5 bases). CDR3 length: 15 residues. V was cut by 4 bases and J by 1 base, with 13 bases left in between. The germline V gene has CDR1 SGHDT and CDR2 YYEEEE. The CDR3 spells CASSVLARGTDTQYF. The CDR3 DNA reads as TGTGCCAGCAGCGTGTTGGCCAGGGGCACAGATACGCAGTATTTT.

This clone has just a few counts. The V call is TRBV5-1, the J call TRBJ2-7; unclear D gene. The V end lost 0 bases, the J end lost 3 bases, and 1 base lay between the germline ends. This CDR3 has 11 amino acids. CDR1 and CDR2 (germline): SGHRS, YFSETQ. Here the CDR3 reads CASSLGYEQYF. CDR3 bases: TGCGCCAGCAGCTTGGGCTACGAGCAGTACTTC. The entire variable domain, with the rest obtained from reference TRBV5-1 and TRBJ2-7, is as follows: KAGVTQTPRYLIKTRGQQVTLSCSPISGHRSVSWYQQTPGQGLQFLFEYFSETQRNKGNFPGRFSGRQFSNSRSEMNVSTLELGDSALYLCASSLGYEQYFGPGTRLTVT.

CDR3 in amino acids: CASSPGQGNTEAFF. The CDR3 DNA follows: TGCGCCAGCAGCCCGGGACAGGGGAACACTGAAGCTTTCTTT. The chain joins TRBV5-1 to TRBJ1-1; 9 bases are shared with TRBD1. V lost 4 bases, J lost 1 base, and 2 bases stayed unmatched. The CDR3 is 14 residues long. Germline loops: CDR1 SGHRS, CDR2 YFSETQ. Using reference TRBV5-1 and TRBJ1-1 for the parts outside the CDR3, the full variable domain is KAGVTQTPRYLIKTRGQQVTLSCSPISGHRSVSWYQQTPGQGLQFLFEYFSETQRNKGNFPGRFSGRQFSNSRSEMNVSTLELGDSALYLCASSPGQGNTEAFFGQGTRLTVV.

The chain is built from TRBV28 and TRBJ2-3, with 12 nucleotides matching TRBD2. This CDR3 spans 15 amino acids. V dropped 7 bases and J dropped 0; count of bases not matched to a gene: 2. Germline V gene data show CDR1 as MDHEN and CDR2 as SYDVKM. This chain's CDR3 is CASTGTSGSTDTQYF. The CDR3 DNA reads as TGTGCCAGCACCGGGACTAGCGGGAGCACAGATACGCAGTATTTT.

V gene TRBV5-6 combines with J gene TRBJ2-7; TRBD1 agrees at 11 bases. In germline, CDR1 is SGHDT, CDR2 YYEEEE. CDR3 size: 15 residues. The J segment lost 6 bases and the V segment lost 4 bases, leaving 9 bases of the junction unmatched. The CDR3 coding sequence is TGTGCCAGCAGCCCAAAACTGGGACAGGGGGTCGAGCAGTACTTC. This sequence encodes CASSPKLGQGVEQYF.

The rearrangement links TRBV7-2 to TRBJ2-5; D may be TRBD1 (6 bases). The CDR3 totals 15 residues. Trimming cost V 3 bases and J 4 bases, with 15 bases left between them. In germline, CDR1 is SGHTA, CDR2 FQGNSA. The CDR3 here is CASSFQGRGGETQYF. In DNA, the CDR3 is TGTGCCAGCAGCTTTCAGGGGAGAGGGGGAGAGACCCAGTACTTC. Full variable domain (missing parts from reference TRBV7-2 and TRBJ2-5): GAGVSQSPSNKVTEKGKDVELRCDPISGHTALYWYRQSLGQGLEFLIYFQGNSAPDKSGLPSDRFSAERTGGSVSTLTIQRTQQEDSAVYLCASSFQGRGGETQYFGPGTRLLVL.

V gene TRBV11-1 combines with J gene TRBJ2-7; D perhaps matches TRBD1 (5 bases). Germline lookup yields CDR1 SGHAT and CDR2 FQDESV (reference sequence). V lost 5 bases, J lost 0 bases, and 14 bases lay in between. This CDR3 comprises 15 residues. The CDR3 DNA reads TGTGCCAGCAGCCAAGCAGGGCTTAGCTCCTACGAGCAGTACTTC. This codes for CASSQAGLSSYEQYF.

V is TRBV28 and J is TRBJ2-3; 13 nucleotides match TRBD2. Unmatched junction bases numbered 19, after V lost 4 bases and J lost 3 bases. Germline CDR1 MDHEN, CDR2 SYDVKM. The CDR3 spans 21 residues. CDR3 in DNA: TGTGCCAGCAGTTCCTTTCCCAGGACTAGCGGGAGAGGGTCTCTAACAGATACGCAGTATTTT. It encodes CASSSFPRTSGRGSLTDTQYF.

The CDR3 loop is CANPSTDTQYF. The CDR3 DNA reads TGCGCCAACCCTAGCACAGATACGCAGTATTTT. This chain connects TRBV5-1 to TRBJ2-3; no clear D. The V gene's germline CDR1 is SGHRS and CDR2 YFSETQ. V was shortened by 9 bases and J by 0 bases, with 5 bases between the two germline ends. The CDR3 has 11 residues. Full variable domain (outside the CDR3, taken from reference TRBV5-1 and TRBJ2-3): KAGVTQTPRYLIKTRGQQVTLSCSPISGHRSVSWYQQTPGQGLQFLFEYFSETQRNKGNFPGRFSGRQFSNSRSEMNVSTLELGDSALYLCANPSTDTQYFGPGTRLTVL.

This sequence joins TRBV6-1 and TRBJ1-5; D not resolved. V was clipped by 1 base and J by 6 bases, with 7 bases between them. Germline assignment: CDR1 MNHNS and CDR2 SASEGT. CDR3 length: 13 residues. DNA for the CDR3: TGTGCCAGCAGTGAAGTGTTCATTCAGCCCCAGCATTTT. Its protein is CASSEVFIQPQHF.